These 18 T cell receptor beta chains share one sample of origin, sequenced in a study of circulating and synovial CD4+ cells in juvenile arthritis. Some clones are missing from TCRdb's copy, which holds only in-frame ones; the method was immunoSEQ multiplex PCR. This table holds under 40,000 clones, 90% to 95% found once. The sequencing input was CD4+ T cells from blood. The receptor source for this set is a human donor with juvenile idiopathic arthritis.

This clone was seen once. The genes are TRBV27 and TRBJ1-2, with D uncertain. V was pared by 5 bases and J by 4 bases, with 14 bases between. Germline-derived CDR1 and CDR2 are MNHEY and SMNVEV (reference sequence). The CDR3 runs to 14 residues. The CDR3 sequence: CASSRTIPLYGYTF. The CDR3 nucleotides read TGTGCCAGCAGTCGAACCATCCCACTCTATGGCTACACCTTC.

The V and J genes are TRBV6-1 and TRBJ1-4; D remains ambiguous. The CDR3 consists of 14 residues. V gave up 7 bases and J gave up 2 bases, with 11 bases separating them. CDR1 MNHNS and CDR2 SASEGT come from the germline V gene. CDR3 amino acids: CASKKQSTNEKLFF. Here the CDR3 DNA reads TGTGCCAGCAAGAAACAGAGCACTAATGAAAAACTGTTTTTT.

The chain recombines TRBV9 with TRBJ2-1; TRBD2 is a possible D gene (6 bases). Per germline, CDR1 SGDLS and CDR2 YYNGEE. CDR3 length equals 17 residues. The ends were cut back, 2 bases at V and 6 bases at J, with 21 bases in the middle. In DNA, the CDR3 is TGTGCCAGCAGCGTCCCCAGTCGGAGGGGAGCCCGCAATGAGCAGTTCTTC. Protein: CASSVPSRRGARNEQFF.

This clone has more than one count but fewer than ten. This chain uses TRBV19 with TRBJ2-7, with 8 bases lining up with TRBD2. This CDR3 spans 13 amino acids. Trimming removed 6 bases from V and 6 bases from J; junction bases left unmatched: 7. Germline CDR1 reads LNHDA; CDR2 reads SQIVND (reference sequence). This chain's CDR3 is CASREGLVGEQYF. The DNA of the CDR3 is TGTGCCAGTAGAGAGGGACTAGTAGGCGAGCAGTACTTC.

This chain links TRBV7-9 with TRBJ1-4; 8 positions agree with TRBD1. V was clipped by 4 bases and J by 8 bases; unmatched bases: 9. Germline V CDR1 and CDR2: SEHNR, FQNEAQ (reference sequence). The CDR3 extends over 15 amino acids. CDR3 DNA: TGTGCCAGCAGCTCCGGACAGGGAGGGAGAGAAAAACTGTTTTTT. It is translated as CASSSGQGGREKLFF.

J is TRBJ2-7 and V is TRBV2; 9 bases agree with TRBD2. The CDR3 contains 18 residues. CDR1 is SNHLY, CDR2 FYNNEI, per germline. J lost 2 bases, V lost 5 bases, and 16 bases had no gene match. The CDR3 bases are TGTGCCAGCAGTTATCCCGTTTCTAGCGGGACCTCCCCCTACGAGCAGTACTTC. This sequence encodes CASSYPVSSGTSPYEQYF.

The DNA for the CDR3 is TGTGCCAGCAGTTTGCGGCAGGGGCGAGTTCAGCCCCAGCATTTT. Protein product: CASSLRQGRVQPQHF. This chain uses TRBV28 with TRBJ1-5; a weak D match, TRBD1 (6 bases). Trimming pared 3 bases from V and 6 bases from J, leaving 15 bases between. Germline V CDR1 and CDR2: MDHEN, SYDVKM. CDR3 length: 15 residues.

The gene calls are TRBV19 and TRBJ2-3; TRBD2 matches at 7 bases. The CDR3 extends over 15 amino acids. V shed 7 bases and J 4 bases; nucleotides not matched to a gene: 11. Germline CDR1 reads LNHDA; CDR2 reads SQIVND (reference sequence). The chain's CDR3 is CASTPIGLDADTQYF. For the CDR3, the DNA is TGTGCCAGTACCCCAATCGGACTAGACGCAGATACGCAGTATTTT.

The chain joins TRBV19 to TRBJ1-1; TRBD1 aligns across 8 bases. The CDR3 has 15 amino acids. V shed 6 bases, J shed 1 base, and the junction held 7 bases outside the gene matches. The germline V gene encodes CDR1 LNHDA and CDR2 SQIVND (reference sequence). The CDR3 nucleotides are TGTGCCAGTAGATCCCAGGGGGCAGGGAACACTGAAGCTTTCTTT. It is translated as CASRSQGAGNTEAFF.

This chain links TRBV9 with TRBJ1-1, with TRBD1 matching over 9 bases. Germline CDR1 reads SGDLS; CDR2 reads YYNGEE. CDR3 length: 15 amino acids. Trimming at V came to 4 bases and at J to 0 bases, leaving 4 bases not matched to a gene. The DNA for the CDR3 is TGTGCCAGCAGCCCAGGGACAGGGATGAACACTGAAGCTTTCTTT. This sequence encodes CASSPGTGMNTEAFF. Drawing the rest from reference TRBV9 and TRBJ1-1, the complete variable domain is DSGVTQTPKHLITATGQRVTLRCSPRSGDLSVYWYQQSLDQGLQFLIQYYNGEERAKGNILERFSAQQFPDLHSELNLSSLELGDSALYFCASSPGTGMNTEAFFGQGTRLTVV.

This clone was picked up a small number of times. V is TRBV4-3 and J is TRBJ2-7; 12 bases are a match to TRBD2. Germline CDR1 is LGHNA and CDR2 is YSLEER. After removal of 2 bases from V and 4 bases from J, the junction contained 3 bases not matched to a gene. The CDR3 covers 15 residues. CDR3 in DNA: TGCGCCAGCAGCCAACTGACTAGCGGGGGATACGAGCAGTACTTC. Amino acids: CASSQLTSGGYEQYF.

This sequence joins TRBV30 and TRBJ2-1, with D possibly matching TRBD1 (5 bases). The V end was cut by 2 bases, the J end by 6 bases, with 8 bases between. Germline lookup yields CDR1 GTSNPN and CDR2 SVGIG (reference sequence). The CDR3 extends over 12 amino acids. In DNA form, the CDR3 reads TGTGCCTGGAGTCCACAGGTCAATGAGCAGTTCTTC. Translating gives CAWSPQVNEQFF.

The chain combines TRBV6-6 with TRBJ2-3; D is undetermined. Germline-derived CDR1 and CDR2 are MNHNY and SVGAGI (reference sequence). The CDR3 length is 15 residues. V was shortened by 2 bases and J by 2 bases, with 11 bases between the two germline ends. Here the CDR3 reads CASSYGHRITDTQYF. As DNA, the CDR3 is TGTGCCAGCAGTTACGGGCACAGAATCACAGATACGCAGTATTTT.

This rearrangement joins TRBV9 to TRBJ2-3; tentatively, D is TRBD1 (7 bases). The V end lost 4 bases, the J end lost 0 bases, and 21 bases lay between the germline ends. The germline V gene has CDR1 SGDLS and CDR2 YYNGEE. CDR3 length: 18 amino acids. The CDR3 is CASSPSFGQGGSTDTQYF. The CDR3 DNA reads as TGTGCCAGCAGCCCCAGCTTTGGGCAGGGGGGTAGCACAGATACGCAGTATTTT.

The genes are TRBV4-1 and TRBJ1-1; D ambiguous. CDR3 length equals 15 residues. Trimming removed 1 base at V and 0 bases at J, with 9 bases between. The germline CDR1 and CDR2 sequences are MGHRA and YSYEKL. CDR3 nucleotides: TGCGCCAGCAGCCAAGTTTCAGCGCTGAACACTGAAGCTTTCTTT. Encoded protein: CASSQVSALNTEAFF.

The chain links TRBV15 to TRBJ2-1; TRBD2 agrees at 9 bases. The germline gives CDR1 LNHNV, CDR2 YYDKDF (reference sequence). CDR3 length: 14 residues. V lost 5 bases and J lost 4; bases outside the gene matches: 3. DNA for the CDR3: TGTGCCACCAGCGCGGGGGGGGCATACAATGAGCAGTTCTTC. Translated: CATSAGGAYNEQFF.

This clone turned up a few times. The chain combines TRBV5-1 with TRBJ1-4, with 7 positions matching TRBD1. Germline CDR1 SGHRS, CDR2 YFSETQ. This CDR3 spans 14 amino acids. V gave up 5 bases and J gave up 8 bases; unmatched junction bases: 9. The CDR3 DNA reads as TGCGCCAGCAGTCCCGAACCGGGACAGGAAAAACTGTTTTTT. Its protein is CASSPEPGQEKLFF.

The genes are TRBV6-5 and TRBJ2-2; 7 bases are shared with TRBD1. There are 14 residues in the CDR3. Germline trimming cut 6 bases from V and 1 base from J; bases unmatched to any gene: 2. Germline V lookup: CDR1 MNHEY, CDR2 SVGAGI. CDR3 residues: CASRDRRNTGELFF. In nucleotides, the CDR3 is TGTGCCAGCAGGGACAGGAGGAACACCGGGGAGCTGTTTTTT.